A selection of T cell receptor beta chains follows, all from one sample in a study of blood T cell repertoires in COVID-19. Clones were sequenced by immunoSEQ multiplex PCR, and TCRdb holds only the in-frame ones, with some missing. The sample records some 110,000 clones, 84% being singletons. The source material was PBMCs or T cells enriched from blood (not recorded which). The receptors were sampled from a woman between 25 and 40 years old who had recovered from COVID-19. The CDR3 runs from the conserved cysteine through the conserved F or W. Fields, in order: V gene, clone size, D gene, J gene, CDR3 protein, CDR3 DNA. A D gene is named only where the DNA matches it firmly. Clone size appears in some rows only: once, few, many, or a class for an expanded clone.

V gene: TRBV28
clone size: .
D gene: TRBD2
J gene: TRBJ2-1
CDR3 protein: CASSSGTSGRAYYRFF
CDR3 DNA: TGTGCCAGCAGTTCCGGGACTAGCGGGAGGGCCTACTACCGGTTCTTC

V gene: TRBV9
clone size: .
D gene: TRBD1
J gene: TRBJ1-5
CDR3 protein: CASSVGTGSNQPQHF
CDR3 DNA: TGTGCCAGCAGCGTAGGGACAGGTAGCAATCAGCCCCAGCATTTT

V gene: TRBV7-9
clone size: .
D gene: TRBD2
J gene: TRBJ2-1
CDR3 protein: CASSTGLGNKREQFF
CDR3 DNA: TGTGCCAGCAGCACGGGACTAGGCAATAAGCGCGAGCAGTTCTTC

V gene: TRBV5-5
clone size: .
D gene: TRBD2
J gene: TRBJ2-2
CDR3 protein: CASSRREGGTGELFF
CDR3 DNA: TGTGCCAGCAGCAGGCGGGAGGGGGGCACCGGGGAGCTGTTTTTT

V gene: TRBV9
clone size: .
D gene: .
J gene: TRBJ1-3
CDR3 protein: CASSRDISGNTIYF
CDR3 DNA: TGTGCCAGCAGCCGGGACATCTCTGGAAACACCATATATTTT

V gene: TRBV2
clone size: .
D gene: .
J gene: TRBJ1-1
CDR3 protein: CASRRRAENTEAFF
CDR3 DNA: TGTGCCAGCAGACGCAGGGCGGAGAACACTGAAGCTTTCTTT

V gene: TRBV18
clone size: few
D gene: TRBD1
J gene: TRBJ2-7
CDR3 protein: CASSPPGTGGHEQYF
CDR3 DNA: TGTGCCAGCTCACCACCGGGGACAGGGGGTCACGAGCAGTACTTC

V gene: TRBV7-9
clone size: .
D gene: .
J gene: TRBJ1-1
CDR3 protein: CASSFGLASLNTEAFF
CDR3 DNA: TGTGCCAGCAGCTTCGGGTTGGCCAGCCTGAACACTGAAGCTTTCTTT

V gene: TRBV3-1/TRBV3-2
clone size: .
D gene: .
J gene: TRBJ1-2
CDR3 protein: CASSPSGDSYGYTF
CDR3 DNA: TGTGCCAGCAGCCCCTCCGGGGATTCCTATGGCTACACCTTC

V gene: TRBV5-1
clone size: .
D gene: TRBD1
J gene: TRBJ2-7
CDR3 protein: CASSNRPAGQGHEQYF
CDR3 DNA: TGCGCCAGCAGCAACCGACCCGCCGGACAGGGCCACGAGCAGTACTTC

V gene: TRBV9
clone size: .
D gene: .
J gene: TRBJ2-7
CDR3 protein: CASSVRAGAPYEQYF
CDR3 DNA: TGTGCCAGCAGCGTACGGGCAGGGGCTCCCTACGAGCAGTACTTC

V gene: TRBV15
clone size: .
D gene: TRBD2
J gene: TRBJ2-4
CDR3 protein: CATRTSGSTAKNIQYF
CDR3 DNA: TGTGCCACCAGGACTAGCGGGAGTACGGCCAAAAACATTCAGTACTTC

V gene: TRBV18
clone size: .
D gene: .
J gene: TRBJ2-1
CDR3 protein: CASSPPGSSYNEQFF
CDR3 DNA: TGTGCCAGCTCTCCACCAGGGAGCTCCTACAATGAGCAGTTCTTC

V gene: TRBV4-1
clone size: .
D gene: .
J gene: TRBJ1-6
CDR3 protein: CASSQENGPTFAYNSPLHF
CDR3 DNA: TGCGCCAGCAGCCAAGAAAACGGTCCTACGTTCGCCTATAATTCACCCCTCCACTTT

V gene: TRBV11-2
clone size: few
D gene: TRBD1
J gene: TRBJ1-1
CDR3 protein: CASRPQGATEAFF
CDR3 DNA: TGTGCCAGCAGACCACAGGGGGCCACTGAAGCTTTCTTT

V gene: TRBV7-2
clone size: .
D gene: TRBD2
J gene: TRBJ2-3
CDR3 protein: CASSTMGGGTDTQYF
CDR3 DNA: TGTGCCAGCAGCACCATGGGGGGGGGCACAGATACGCAGTATTTT

V gene: TRBV28
clone size: once
D gene: .
J gene: TRBJ1-2
CDR3 protein: CASKLPRGIRSNYGYTF
CDR3 DNA: TGTGCCAGCAAGCTACCCCGAGGGATCAGATCTAACTATGGCTACACCTTC

V gene: TRBV19
clone size: .
D gene: .
J gene: TRBJ1-5
CDR3 protein: CASTRPSGQGNQPQHF
CDR3 DNA: TGTGCCAGTACACGTCCCTCTGGGCAGGGGAATCAGCCCCAGCATTTT

V gene: TRBV5-3
clone size: .
D gene: TRBD1
J gene: TRBJ1-2
CDR3 protein: CARSLTATGGNGYTF
CDR3 DNA: TGTGCCAGAAGCTTGACCGCGACAGGGGGTAATGGCTACACCTTC

V gene: TRBV11-3
clone size: .
D gene: .
J gene: TRBJ2-5
CDR3 protein: CASSLGVLGAEETQYF
CDR3 DNA: TGTGCCAGCAGCTTAGGGGTGTTGGGGGCCGAAGAGACCCAGTACTTC

V gene: TRBV7-3
clone size: .
D gene: TRBD2
J gene: TRBJ2-3
CDR3 protein: CASSLSPGTSGRTDTQYF
CDR3 DNA: TGTGCCAGCAGCTTATCCCCCGGGACTAGCGGCCGCACAGATACGCAGTATTTT

V gene: TRBV28
clone size: .
D gene: TRBD2
J gene: TRBJ2-1
CDR3 protein: CASGRAYNEQFF
CDR3 DNA: TGTGCCAGCGGGAGGGCCTATAATGAGCAGTTCTTC

V gene: TRBV4-1
clone size: .
D gene: TRBD2
J gene: TRBJ2-2
CDR3 protein: CASSQSYTSGRFTGELFF
CDR3 DNA: TGCGCCAGCAGCCAAAGCTATACTAGCGGGAGATTCACCGGGGAGCTGTTTTTT

V gene: TRBV30
clone size: .
D gene: .
J gene: TRBJ2-7
CDR3 protein: CAWSGGLLPGKAYEQYF
CDR3 DNA: TGTGCCTGGAGTGGGGGCCTACTACCCGGTAAGGCCTACGAGCAGTACTTC

V gene: TRBV19
clone size: .
D gene: .
J gene: TRBJ1-3
CDR3 protein: CATGINSGNTIYF
CDR3 DNA: TGTGCCACAGGGATTAACTCTGGAAACACCATATATTTT

V gene: TRBV12-3/TRBV12-4
clone size: .
D gene: .
J gene: TRBJ2-1
CDR3 protein: CASSLLANEQFF
CDR3 DNA: TGTGCCAGCAGTTTACTAGCGAATGAGCAGTTCTTC

V gene: TRBV30
clone size: .
D gene: .
J gene: TRBJ2-6
CDR3 protein: CAWSVHHSGANVLTF
CDR3 DNA: TGTGCCTGGAGTGTACACCACTCTGGGGCCAACGTCCTGACTTTC

V gene: TRBV9
clone size: .
D gene: .
J gene: TRBJ2-3
CDR3 protein: CASSVEWGRADTQYF
CDR3 DNA: TGTGCCAGCAGCGTAGAGTGGGGGCGGGCGGATACGCAGTATTTT

V gene: TRBV4-3
clone size: .
D gene: .
J gene: TRBJ2-3
CDR3 protein: CASSQEGTGRLAGEAGDTQYF
CDR3 DNA: TGCGCCAGCAGCCAAGAGGGGACAGGGAGATTAGCGGGAGAGGCAGGAGATACGCAGTATTTT

V gene: TRBV9
clone size: .
D gene: TRBD2
J gene: TRBJ2-1
CDR3 protein: CASSVGGGSYNEQFF
CDR3 DNA: TGTGCCAGCAGCGTGGGCGGGGGCTCCTACAATGAGCAGTTCTTC